This TCR beta chain was captured by sequencing in a study of cytomegalovirus exposure and HLA in healthy donors. V was trimmed by 5 bases and J by 5 bases, leaving 15 bases between them. Germline CDR1 reads MGHRA; CDR2 reads YSYEKL. The CDR3 sequence is 15 residues long. The PCR contained 60 Vbeta and 13 Jbeta primers. Assay used: immunoSEQ multiplex PCR; TCRdb lists only in-frame clones, some missing. The sample shows approximately 61,000 clones, and 2.1% sits with its ten largest clones. The receptor was derived from a woman aged 18-30 years in good health and CMV-seronegative. Material for sequencing was PBMCs. This chain connects TRBV4-1 to TRBJ1-4, with D tentatively TRBD1 (6 bases). The CDR3 is CASSYGQTVNEKLFF. DNA of the CDR3: TGCGCCAGCAGCTATGGACAGACGGTAAATGAAAAACTGTTTTTT.